This T cell receptor (beta chain) was observed in a study of blood T cell repertoires in COVID-19 (dated by TCRdb to 2019 to 2021). Background for the entire study: Collaborator samples came from the United States, Italy and Spain and covered acute and convalescent phases of COVID-19. The material from the prospective study consisted of cDNA or gDNA derived from T cells, B-cell-depleted T cells, or PBMCs. Subjects who had been exposed to COVID-19, were actively infected with it, or had recovered from it provided the deeply sampled blood TCRbeta repertoires that made up the dataset. The repertoires were released in a freely available public database meant as a resource for research on the immune response to SARS-CoV-2. The samples were drawn from the first 160 participants of the ongoing ImmuneRACE study and from some 1,300 subjects provided by 6 global collaborators. A de-identified subject ID, COVID-19 status, age in years and sex were almost always included in the sample metadata. Where available, HLA class I and class II types were taken from metadata supplied by the sample provider and were not determined by assay-based typing.

About this clone itself: Its antigen target is currently unknown. There are no base qualities to consult, and no much larger clone falls within one base.

Study-wide conclusions, independent of this receptor: The amount of clinical and demographic metadata varied by source and participant and was provided uncurated.

The immunoSEQ Assay, a bias-controlled multiplex PCR, was used to amplify TCRbeta CDR3 regions from genomic DNA. Per the original workflow: Within the assay, amplification of reference gene primers was used to estimate how many nucleated cells each sample contained. Sequence reads were collapsed and filtered to measure the absolute abundance of every unique TCRbeta CDR3 rearrangement. Productive Simpson clonality was computed per sample as the square root of Simpson's diversity index over productive rearrangements. Drawn from immuneACCESS, this table holds only the in-frame rearrangements with V and J called that TCRdb kept. Clones are partly lost; checked studies trace under half to an unresolved V gene and leave the rest unexplained. V, J and clone size were drawn from that table, and D and trimming were deduced from the DNA. Across this sample there are about 250,000 clones, with 88% seen only once. In total, the top ten clones hold 0.95% to 1% of the sample.

The junction shows trimming of 0 bases on V and 4 bases on J, and the gene matches do not reach 6 bases of it. The CDR3 holds 16 amino acids from the cysteine to the phenylalanine. The entry retains the CDR3 DNA only, 48 bases that are in frame from base 1. CDR1 and CDR2 are read off the germline V gene as MNHEY and SVGAGI. A second Seattle source provided samples from volunteer blood donors who had recovered from COVID-19. Collaborating institutions collected whole blood in K2EDTA tubes following their own protocols. Collaborator samples were shipped for TCRbeta analysis as frozen whole blood, isolated PBMCs, or DNA extracted from either sample type.

The chain is assembled from TRBV6-5 and TRBJ2-3, with 8 junctional bases fitting TRBD2. The TCR comes from a woman in her forties who had recovered from COVID-19. Source material: peripheral blood. The CDR3 here reads CASSYSGSGSADTQYF. The nucleotide sequence is given as TGTGCCAGCAGTTACTCTGGGAGCGGGAGCGCAGATACGCAGTATTTT.